This is a list of T cell receptor beta chains from one sample in a study of blood T cells in healthy people across ages. TCRdb re-called the 5' RACE reads through MiXCR, storing one row per CDR3 protein. Of around 990,000 distinct CDR3 sequences in the sample, more than 30% were seen once. Input material: blood. Receptor source: a man between 18 and 29 years old in good health. Both conserved end residues are part of each CDR3. A D gene is named only where the DNA matches it firmly. Not all rows give a size; the values are once, few, many and, for expanded clones, a class.

V	D	J	size	length	DNA	CDR3
TRBV5-1	NA	TRBJ1-1	NA	15	TGCGCCAGCAGCTTGGCGGGGTATGTGGGCACTGAAGCTTTCTTT	CASSLAGYVGTEAFF
TRBV20-1	TRBD2	TRBJ2-7	few	13	TGCAGTGCTACAGGACTAGCAAGCCCCGAGCAGTACTTC	CSATGLASPEQYF
TRBV9	NA	TRBJ2-7	few	14	TGTGCCAGCAGCGTCCGGGACCTCTTTTACGAGCAGTACTTC	CASSVRDLFYEQYF
TRBV20-1	NA	TRBJ2-1	few	11	TGCAGTGGGACAGCCCAGCTCGAGCAGTTCTTC	CSGTAQLEQFF
TRBV20-1	TRBD2	TRBJ2-5	few	16	TGCAGTGCTAGCGGCGGGATAGCGGGGTACCAAGAGACCCAGTACTTC	CSASGGIAGYQETQYF
TRBV3-1	NA	TRBJ2-7	once	14	TGTGCCAGCAGCCAAGAGGTGATGCACTACGAGCAGTACTTC	CASSQEVMHYEQYF
TRBV6-2/TRBV6-3	NA	TRBJ2-1	NA	14	TGTGCCAGCAGTTTCCCCGGGACGTACAATGAGCAGTTCTTC	CASSFPGTYNEQFF
TRBV6-5	TRBD2	TRBJ2-4	NA	16	TGTGCCAGCAGTTACTCCGGGACTAGGTTTTCTGGGGCCCAGTACTTC	CASSYSGTRFSGAQYF
TRBV19	TRBD1	TRBJ1-1	NA	14	TGTGCCAGTAGTATGACAGGGGGGGACACTGAAGCTTTCTTT	CASSMTGGDTEAFF
TRBV5-1	NA	TRBJ1-1	NA	17	TGCGCCAGCAGCTTGGGAGACGGGGTAAGAAGGAACACTGAAGCTTTCTTT	CASSLGDGVRRNTEAFF
TRBV25-1	TRBD1	TRBJ1-1	few	14	TGTGCCAGCAGTACCCCGACAGGGAGCACTGAAGCTTTCTTT	CASSTPTGSTEAFF
TRBV7-2	NA	TRBJ1-6	few	16	TGTGCCAGCTCTGCCATGTCAGGGGCTAACAATTCACCCCTCCACTTT	CASSAMSGANNSPLHF
TRBV7-9	NA	TRBJ1-4	NA	14	TGTGCCAGCAGTCACCCCAATTATAATGAAAAACTGTTTTTT	CASSHPNYNEKLFF
TRBV6-2/TRBV6-3	TRBD1	TRBJ1-2	NA	18	TGTGCCAGCAGTTACGCAGCCGGGACAGAAAAATCTCACTATGGCTACACCTTC	CASSYAAGTEKSHYGYTF
TRBV12-3/TRBV12-4	TRBD1	TRBJ1-2	few	14	TGTGCCAGCAGTCCCGGACAGGGGGAAAATGGCTACACCTTC	CASSPGQGENGYTF
TRBV20-1	TRBD2	TRBJ2-3	NA	14	TGCAGTGCGCCAAGCGGGGATGGGACAGATACGCAGTATTTT	CSAPSGDGTDTQYF
TRBV20-1	NA	TRBJ2-3	NA	13	TGCAGTGCTAGAGATGAGGGCATCGATACGCAGTATTTT	CSARDEGIDTQYF
TRBV5-1	NA	TRBJ2-5	few	17	TGCGCCAGCGGCGGAACTAACAGGGGGGGGCCCTCAAGGACCCAGTACTTC	CASGGTNRGGPSRTQYF
TRBV29-1	NA	TRBJ2-3	many	10	TGCAGCGCTACGTCCCGCACGCAGTATTTT	CSATSRTQYF
TRBV4-1	NA	TRBJ2-3	NA	20	TGCGCCAGCAGCCGGGACAGCGTTGGTCGGGTGCGGGAGGATGGAGATACGCAGTATTTT	CASSRDSVGRVREDGDTQYF
TRBV3-1	NA	TRBJ2-1	NA	12	TGTGCCAGCAGCCAGCTATACAATGAGCAGTTCTTC	CASSQLYNEQFF
TRBV10-3	NA	TRBJ1-1	NA	12	TGTGCCATACGGGCCATGAACACTGAAGCTTTCTTT	CAIRAMNTEAFF
TRBV20-1	NA	TRBJ2-5	NA	10	TGCAGTGCTGGGGTGGAGACCCAGTACTTC	CSAGVETQYF
TRBV29-1	NA	TRBJ2-1	NA	14	TGCAGCGTTGAAGTTCGGGGTATTATGGAGACCCAGTTCTTC	CSVEVRGIMETQFF
TRBV2	NA	TRBJ2-5	few	16	TGTGCCAGCATGCGAAACGCCGGAGTATCGGAAGAGACCCAGTACTTC	CASMRNAGVSEETQYF
TRBV7-8	TRBD2	TRBJ2-1	once	16	TGTGCCAGCAGCTTAAGGGTGACTAGCGTCCACAATGAGCAGTTCTTC	CASSLRVTSVHNEQFF
TRBV27	NA	TRBJ2-7	NA	14	TGTGCTCCAGCAATGGGGGGGCGGGTCTACGAGCAGTACTTC	CAPAMGGRVYEQYF
TRBV28	NA	TRBJ1-2	NA	15	TGTGCCAGCAGCCGAGGACACTCGGGAGACTATGGCTACACCTTC	CASSRGHSGDYGYTF
TRBV4-2	TRBD1	TRBJ2-5	NA	16	TGTGCCAGCAGCCACCTCGGACAGGGCCAGGAAGAGACCCAGTACTTC	CASSHLGQGQEETQYF
TRBV29-1	NA	TRBJ1-3	NA	13	TGCAGCGCCCTACAGCCATCTGGAAACACCATATATTTT	CSALQPSGNTIYF
TRBV12-3/TRBV12-4	NA	TRBJ1-5	NA	15	TGTGCCAGCAGTTTAAGCGCTTCCCGGCCCACGGCCCAGCATTTT	CASSLSASRPTAQHF
TRBV10-3	TRBD2	TRBJ2-1	few	14	TGTGCCATCACGGGGACTAGCGCTTGGAATGAGCAGTTCTTC	CAITGTSAWNEQFF
TRBV20-1	TRBD1	TRBJ1-4	few	15	TGCAGTGCTAGAACCCCGGGACAGCTTAATGAAAAACTGTTTTTT	CSARTPGQLNEKLFF
TRBV20-1	TRBD1	TRBJ1-6	few	16	TGCAGCCCTTCCCCGGGACAGCTAAAAGCTAATTCACCCCTCCACTTT	CSPSPGQLKANSPLHF
TRBV20-1	TRBD2	TRBJ2-1	NA	16	TGCAGTGCTAGAGCTCTAGCGGCTAGCGGGGGTAATGAGCAGTTCTTC	CSARALAASGGNEQFF
TRBV28	NA	TRBJ2-7	NA	13	TGTGCCAGCAGTTTGGGGGGTGGCCACGAGCAGTACTTC	CASSLGGGHEQYF
TRBV15	NA	TRBJ2-5	few	12	TGTGCCACCGGAGTGTACCAAGAGACCCAGTACTTC	CATGVYQETQYF
TRBV20-1	NA	TRBJ1-3	NA	14	TGCAGTGCGGCCCTGGGGAGCTCTGGAAACACCATATATTTT	CSAALGSSGNTIYF
TRBV6-1	NA	TRBJ2-2	NA	17	TGTGCCAGCAGTGAAGCGCCGGTCAGGGTAGTTTCCGGGGAGCTGTTTTTT	CASSEAPVRVVSGELFF
TRBV14	NA	TRBJ2-3	once	14	TGTGCCAGCAGCCAAGGCCAGAACGCAGATACGCAGTATTTT	CASSQGQNADTQYF
TRBV6-2/TRBV6-3	NA	TRBJ2-2	few	13	TGTGCCAGCAGTGTGGGCTACACCGGGGAGCTGTTTTTT	CASSVGYTGELFF
TRBV6-6	NA	TRBJ1-2	many	13	TGTGCCAGCAGTTACCGGGTCGGCTATGGCTACACCTTC	CASSYRVGYGYTF
TRBV5-1	TRBD1	TRBJ1-2	NA	17	TGCGCCAGCAGCAGGGGACAGGTCCAACGTAGAGACTATGGCTACACCTTC	CASSRGQVQRRDYGYTF
TRBV7-6	NA	TRBJ1-4	few	17	TGTGCCAGCGCCCCTGGGCCGCCCCCAAGAACTAATGAAAAACTGTTTTTT	CASAPGPPPRTNEKLFF
TRBV9	NA	TRBJ1-5	NA	16	TGTGCCAGCAGCTATTCAAGTACGGCAGGGAATCAGCCCCAGCATTTT	CASSYSSTAGNQPQHF
TRBV21-1	NA	TRBJ1-5	NA	17	TGTGCCAGCAGCAAAGTTGGGGGTCGGGTGGGCAATCAGCCCCAGCATTTT	CASSKVGGRVGNQPQHF
TRBV7-2	NA	TRBJ2-3	NA	16	TGTGCCAGCAGCTTAGTAGGGGTGCTAGCCGGGGATACGCAGTATTTT	CASSLVGVLAGDTQYF
TRBV14	NA	TRBJ1-6	NA	15	TGTGCCAGCAGCCCGGGGTTCAACGCGGATTCACCCCTCCACTTT	CASSPGFNADSPLHF